The sequence of this T cell receptor beta chain was determined in a study of cytomegalovirus exposure and HLA in healthy donors. Germline V gene data show CDR1 as MNHEY and CDR2 as SMNVEV (reference sequence). The CDR3 totals 13 residues. The V gene lost 8 bases and the J gene lost 4 bases, with 12 bases spanning the gap. The PCR employed 60 Vbeta primers together with 13 Jbeta primers. TCRdb's copy holds only in-frame clones and misses some; the assay was immunoSEQ multiplex PCR. The top ten hold less than 3% of the sample, which has about 130,000 clones, 75% to 85% seen once. Study results and limitations: TCR beta V- and J-gene trimming, according to a later analysis, was linked to a missense DCLRE1C variant. The authors excluded some V segments, including TRBV6-2 and TRBV6-3, as indistinguishable.

To note about this clone: Its antigen is currently unknown.

The sequence came from a man in his thirties or forties in good health and CMV-seronegative. The sequenced sample was PBMCs. This chain links TRBV27 with TRBJ2-1; a weak D match, TRBD1 (5 bases). The CDR3 coding sequence is TGTGCCAGCCGCGTCCAGGGATACAATGAGCAGTTCTTC. It is translated as CASRVQGYNEQFF.